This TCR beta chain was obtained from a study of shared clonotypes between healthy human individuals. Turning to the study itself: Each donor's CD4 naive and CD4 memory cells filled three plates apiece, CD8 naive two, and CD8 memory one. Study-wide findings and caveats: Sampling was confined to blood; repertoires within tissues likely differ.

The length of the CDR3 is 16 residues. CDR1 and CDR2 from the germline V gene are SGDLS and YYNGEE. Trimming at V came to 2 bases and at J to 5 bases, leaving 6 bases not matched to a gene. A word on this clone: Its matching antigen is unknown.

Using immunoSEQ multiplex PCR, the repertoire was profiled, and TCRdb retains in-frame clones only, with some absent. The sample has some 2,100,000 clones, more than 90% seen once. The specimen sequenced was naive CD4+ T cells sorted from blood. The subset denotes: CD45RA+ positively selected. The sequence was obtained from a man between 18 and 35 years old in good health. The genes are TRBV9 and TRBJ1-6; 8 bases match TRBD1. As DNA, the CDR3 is TGTGCCAGCAGCGTTTCTCAGGGGGCCCATAATTCACCCCTCCACTTT. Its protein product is CASSVSQGAHNSPLHF.